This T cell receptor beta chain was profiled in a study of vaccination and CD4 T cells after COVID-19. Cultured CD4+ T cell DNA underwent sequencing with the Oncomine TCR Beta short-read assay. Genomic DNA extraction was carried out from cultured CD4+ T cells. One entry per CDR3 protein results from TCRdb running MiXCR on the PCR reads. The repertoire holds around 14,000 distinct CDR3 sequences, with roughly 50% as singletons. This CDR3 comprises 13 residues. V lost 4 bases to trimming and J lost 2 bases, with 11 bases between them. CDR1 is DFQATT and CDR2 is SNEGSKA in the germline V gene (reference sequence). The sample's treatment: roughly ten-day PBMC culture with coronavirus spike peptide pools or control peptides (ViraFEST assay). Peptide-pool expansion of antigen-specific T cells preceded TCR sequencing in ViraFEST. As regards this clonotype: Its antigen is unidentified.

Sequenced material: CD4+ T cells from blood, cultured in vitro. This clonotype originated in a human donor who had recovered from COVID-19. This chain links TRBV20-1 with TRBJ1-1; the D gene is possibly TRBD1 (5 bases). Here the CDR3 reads CSAKAGLNTEAFF. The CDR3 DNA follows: TGCAGTGCTAAGGCAGGGCTAAACACTGAAGCTTTCTTT.